The subject of this entry is one T cell receptor beta chain. As to time point: blood 4 weeks post-SBRT, at nephrectomy. Sample treatment: 15 Gy SBRT to primary tumor, nephrectomy 4 weeks later. Nephrectomy followed 15 Gy stereotactic body radiation by 4 weeks. The sample originates from a study of radiation and T cells in renal cell carcinoma. Here immunoSEQ multiplex PCR was the method, and the copy in TCRdb shows in-frame clones only, minus some. The table has just over 95,000 clones, around 80% seen once; the top ten hold under 8.5%. The CDR3 covers 19 residues. CDR1 is MDHEN, CDR2 SYDVKM, per germline. The germline V and J ends were trimmed by 7 bases and 0 bases, with 25 bases remaining between them.

The sample was blood, taken from a patient whose treatment included radiotherapy and nephrectomy. This clonotype was sampled from a man in his 60s with renal cell carcinoma. The gene calls are TRBV28 and TRBJ2-4; tentatively, D is TRBD1 (6 bases). CDR3 bases: TGTGCCAGCACCCATGGAAAAACAGGGTGGGGGTTAGCCAAAAACATTCAGTACTTC. Its protein product is CASTHGKTGWGLAKNIQYF.